Each of the 15 T cell receptor beta chains below was sequenced from the same sample in a study of T cell repertoires in cytomegalovirus infection. MiXCR, run by TCRdb on the reads, gives a single entry per CDR3 protein. This sample has 310,000 or so distinct CDR3 sequences, with around a sixth found just once. Sequencing input: PBMCs. The receptor source for this set is a human donor in good health (CMV status not recorded). Some clones in this sample may be carry-over from other donors' samples.

The V gene is TRBV28, the J gene TRBJ1-5; 9 bases agree with TRBD1. With 6 bases clipped from V and 0 bases from J, the junction kept 12 bases outside the gene matches. CDR1 is MDHEN, CDR2 SYDVKM, per germline. This CDR3 has 18 amino acids. The DNA of the CDR3 is TGTGCCAGCAGCGCACCGGGACAGGGTTCCTATAGCAATCAGCCCCAGCATTTT. Its translation is CASSAPGQGSYSNQPQHF.

The chain carries TRBV7-9 and TRBJ2-5, with 10 bases that match TRBD1. CDR3 length: 16 amino acids. The J segment lost 4 bases and the V segment lost 2 bases, leaving 7 bases of the junction unmatched. Germline CDR1 SEHNR, CDR2 FQNEAQ (reference sequence). The CDR3 DNA follows: TGTGCCAGCAGCTTACTTTTGACAGGGGGCGCAGAGACCCAGTACTTC. Protein sequence: CASSLLLTGGAETQYF.

CDR3 nucleotide sequence: TGTGCCAGCTCAACCGACGTGGGGGAGGAGACCCAGTACTTC. Translation: CASSTDVGEETQYF. V and J are TRBV18 and TRBJ2-5; D might be TRBD1 or TRBD2, each matching 5 bases. The germline V and J ends were trimmed by 5 bases and 5 bases, with 15 bases remaining between them. The germline V gene has CDR1 KGHSH and CDR2 LQKENI. The CDR3 is made up of 14 amino acids.

This clonotype was detected only a few times. This chain joins TRBV28 and TRBJ2-7; D may be TRBD2 (6 bases). Germline CDR1 reads MDHEN; CDR2 reads SYDVKM. The CDR3 is made up of 14 amino acids. V was trimmed by 6 bases and J by 6 bases, leaving 18 bases between them. The CDR3 bases are TGTGCCAGCAGGCGGGGCGGGGAGGAGATCGAGCAGTACTTC. Amino acids: CASRRGGEEIEQYF.

This clonotype was recorded a few times. V usage is TRBV6-2 or TRBV6-3 and J usage is TRBJ2-1; D unresolved. The V gene's germline CDR1 is MNHEY and CDR2 SVGEGT. The CDR3 has 10 amino acids. Trimming took off 6 bases at V and 10 bases at J, with 7 bases between the two ends. The CDR3 DNA follows: TGTGCCAGCAGAGGACCGGAGCAGTTCTTC. Protein product: CASRGPEQFF.

This clonotype was found many times. The rearrangement joins TRBV7-2 to TRBJ2-1; 9 bases are a match to TRBD2. This CDR3 has 22 amino acids. After removal of 5 bases from V and 0 bases from J, the junction contained 23 bases not matched to a gene. From germline, CDR1 is SGHTA and CDR2 FQGNSA. In DNA, the CDR3 is TGTGCCAGCAGCCCCCTCGGAGGGGATGGGCGGGCTAGCGGGGCCTCCTACAATGAGCAGTTCTTC. This gives the protein CASSPLGGDGRASGASYNEQFF.

Details on this clonotype: A clone one base away is much larger, so this may be a read error. V is TRBV27 and J is TRBJ1-2; D ambiguous. Trimming cost V 5 bases and J 2 bases, with 30 bases left between them. The CDR3 contains 20 residues. CDR1 and CDR2 (germline): MNHEY, SMNVEV (reference sequence). The CDR3 bases are TGTGCCAGCAGTCCTACTCTAATACGCGGTTCGGGGAAGTCGAACTATGGCTACACCTTC. As protein: CASSPTLIRGSGKSNYGYTF.

The genes are TRBV10-3 and TRBJ1-2; the D is unclear. Germline CDR1 reads ENHRY; CDR2 reads SYGVKD. V was clipped by 5 bases and J by 8 bases, with 9 bases between them. The CDR3 contains 11 residues. The chain's CDR3 is CAISPGRGYTF. The CDR3 DNA follows: TGTGCCATCAGTCCCGGACGGGGCTACACCTTC.

V is TRBV19 and J is TRBJ1-2; D call uncertain. Trimming took 5 bases from V and 0 from J, leaving 7 bases between them. Germline V CDR1 and CDR2: LNHDA, SQIVND (reference sequence). This CDR3 is built from 13 residues. CDR3: CASSGPANYGYTF. In DNA, the CDR3 is TGTGCCAGTAGTGGGCCTGCTAACTATGGCTACACCTTC.

In this sample, this clonotype turned up many times. The chain employs TRBV7-9 and TRBJ1-5; perhaps TRBD1 as D (5 bases). V lost 1 base, J lost 0 bases, and 10 bases lay in between. This CDR3 is built from 16 residues. Germline V gene lookup returns CDR1 SEHNR and CDR2 FQNEAQ (reference sequence). The CDR3 coding sequence is TGTGCCAGCAGCTTAGGGGGGGGGAGTAGCAATCAGCCCCAGCATTTT. Residues: CASSLGGGSSNQPQHF.

V gene TRBV4-3 combines with J gene TRBJ1-2, with D possibly matching TRBD1 (5 bases). The germline V and J ends were trimmed by 1 base and 4 bases, with 10 bases remaining between them. Germline V lookup: CDR1 LGHNA, CDR2 YSLEER. This CDR3 region has 14 residues. The DNA of the CDR3 is TGCGCCAGCAGCCAAGGACCGGGACTCTATGGCTACACCTTC. This translates into CASSQGPGLYGYTF.

This clonotype came up many times. This rearrangement joins TRBV7-2 to TRBJ2-5; perhaps TRBD2 as D (6 bases). The CDR3 spans 15 residues. The V gene lost 4 bases and the J gene lost 7 bases, with 19 bases spanning the gap. The V gene's germline CDR1 is SGHTA and CDR2 FQGNSA. CDR3 in DNA: TGTGCCAGCAGCTCGGGGATCGGGGGTGTAGGGACCCAGTACTTC. Protein sequence: CASSSGIGGVGTQYF.

The V gene is TRBV5-6, the J gene TRBJ2-5; the match to TRBD2 covers 8 bases. Germline V gene lookup returns CDR1 SGHDT and CDR2 YYEEEE. The CDR3 extends over 17 amino acids. V was clipped by 1 base and J by 2 bases; unmatched bases: 10. The CDR3 nucleotides read TGTGCCAGCAGCTTGTTTGGGGATAGCGGGGTACAAGAGACCCAGTACTTC. Translated, it gives CASSLFGDSGVQETQYF.

This chain joins TRBV5-5 and TRBJ1-1; D remains unclear. Trimming took 0 bases from V and 0 from J, leaving 12 bases between them. Germline V gene sequence: CDR1 SGHKS, CDR2 YYEKEE (reference sequence). The length of the CDR3 is 16 residues. The CDR3 loop reads CASSLGLGRMNTEAFF. For the CDR3, the DNA is TGTGCCAGCAGCTTGGGTCTTGGCAGAATGAACACTGAAGCTTTCTTT.

This clonotype was detected only a few times. This rearrangement joins TRBV6-2 or TRBV6-3 to TRBJ1-2; 7 bases agree with TRBD1. There are 16 residues in the CDR3. J lost 1 base, V lost 4 bases, and 9 bases had no gene match. CDR1 and CDR2 (germline): MNHEY, SVGEGT. CDR3 sequence: CASSSAGGGYNYGYTF. CDR3 bases: TGTGCCAGCAGTTCTGCCGGAGGGGGCTATAACTATGGCTACACCTTC.